This T cell receptor beta chain was found in a study of identical twins (dated by TCRdb to the mid-2010s). A note on the overall study: TCR alpha and beta repertoires from monozygotic twins, unrelated adults of various ages and cord blood were deep-sequenced to test whether fetal clonotypes persist. To rule out contamination, the twin experiments were replicated at different times with different library preparation protocols.

The CDR3 runs 18 amino acids, cysteine and phenylalanine included. The kept DNA is CDR3 alone, 54 bases in frame from the first base. CDR1 and CDR2 are drawn from the germline V gene: MDHEN, SYDVKM. V trim: 7 bases; J trim: 4 bases; unmatched bases: 17. All donors were healthy Caucasians. Three pairs of female monozygotic twins, all aged roughly 18 to 29 years, were included in the twin cohort. RNA for TCR libraries was isolated from peripheral blood mononuclear cells. Libraries came from 5' RACE. Instrument on record: Illumina HiSeq 2000. A universal primer binding site was added through template switching, and the final cDNA carried a unique molecular identifier so that TCR cDNA molecules could be counted accurately. First-strand cDNA for TCR alpha and beta chains was synthesized from specific primers in the conserved constant-segment region. Each cDNA library was double barcoded, with a SMART-Mk sample barcode plus Illumina barcodes, to control for contamination. TruSeq adapter sequences and Illumina sample barcodes were added in two successive PCR steps. The Illumina HiSeq platform was used with custom primers to sequence TCR alpha and beta cDNA libraries. The authors' analysis ran thus. MiGEC was used to process raw reads and extract unique molecular identifiers, and MiXCR was used to find CDR3 positions. For each individual, recombination models were inferred using an EM algorithm with the repgenHMM and IGoR tools. Shared clonotype analysis was performed with the tcR package in R, normalizing sharing by the product of cloneset sizes. To study raw recombination without the effects of thymic and clonal selection, out-of-frame nonproductive sequences were analyzed. TCRdb's own reprocessing of the public reads used fastp at Q25 and MiXCR and kept productive beta chains. Entries are consolidated by CDR3 protein sequence, retaining the most common genes and DNA. V and J calls and clone size were set by TCRdb, not the authors. The sample data list approximately 630,000 distinct CDR3 sequences, and 7% to 7.5% of these were observed just once. The ten largest clones take up 1.6% of the sample.

The paper as a whole reports these results and caveats: Out-of-frame TCR alpha sharing in monozygotic twins was systematically underestimated by recombination models, whereas sharing between unrelated individuals was in agreement with the recombination models. Fewer insertions were carried by abundant cord blood beta clonotypes, a similar but weaker trend appeared in young adult naive repertoires, and no such trend appeared in memory repertoires. Invariant T cells such as MAIT and iNKT could partly confound zero-insertion analyses, though diverse VJ usage argued against this for most clonotypes. Compared with coincidental sharing between unrelated individuals, out-of-frame TCR alpha sequences shared between twins showed an excess of sequences with low generation probability. Because the same donors could not be followed over many years, conclusions were based on cross-sectional statistical analysis. Excess twin sharing in beta out-of-frame sequences was weaker because fewer shared sequences lowered the signal-to-noise ratio.

This clonotype has just a few counts. Its antigen remains undetermined. Per-base quality was not reported, and no clone a single base away is much larger than it. In addition, the sample was reused for a study of yellow fever vaccine responses in identical twins. That second publication adds: The T cell response to vaccination in identical twins was reported by the authors to appear partly convergent and partly personalized. In identical twins, the study followed T cell clones that responded to the vaccine with precision.

The sequence is built from TRBV28 and TRBJ2-2; 8 central bases correspond to TRBD2. This TCR derives from a woman between 18 and 29 years old in good health. The sample taken for sequencing was PBMCs. The bases are TGTGCCAGCACTTCTACGCGGGGGGCAGGGGTTAGCACCGGGGAGCTGTTTTTT. Its translation is CASTSTRGAGVSTGELFF.